This passage covers 29 T cell receptor beta chains from one sample sequenced in a study of CD8+CD57+ T cells in acquired aplastic anemia. CDR3 and TCR beta VDJ profiling relied on genomic DNA as the template. TCRdb re-called the reads through MiXCR, storing one row per CDR3 protein. The data contain under 200,000 distinct CDR3 sequences, roughly 40% of them singletons. The sample comprised sorted CD4+, CD8+, or CD8+CD57+ T cells (not recorded which) from PBMCs. Receptors originate from a human donor in good health.

The chain has TRBV7-2 and TRBJ1-2, with unresolved D. Germline V gene sequence: CDR1 SGHTA, CDR2 FQGNSA. CDR3 length: 11 residues. Trimming pared 1 base from V and 3 bases from J, leaving 0 bases between. CDR3 DNA sequence: TGTGCCAGCAGCTTAGACTATGGCTACACCTTC. Its protein is CASSLDYGYTF.

This rearrangement joins TRBV20-1 to TRBJ2-1, with D tentatively TRBD1 (5 bases). This CDR3 contains 12 residues. CDR1 is DFQATT and CDR2 is SNEGSKA in the germline V gene (reference sequence). The V gene lost 3 bases and the J gene lost 6 bases, with 9 bases spanning the gap. The CDR3 loop is CSARIQVNEQFF. The CDR3 region has the DNA TGCAGTGCTAGGATACAGGTCAATGAGCAGTTCTTC.

The sample holds a few counts of this clonotype. V is TRBV3-1 and J is TRBJ1-1; no definite D call. In germline, CDR1 is LGHDT, CDR2 YNNKEL (reference sequence). The V gene lost 1 base and the J gene lost 10 bases, with 13 bases spanning the gap. This CDR3 is 13 amino acids long. CDR3 residues: CASSQVARTAAFF. CDR3 bases: TGTGCCAGCAGCCAAGTCGCTCGAACAGCAGCTTTCTTT.

The chain recombines TRBV24-1 with TRBJ2-3, with 8 bases aligning to TRBD1. Germline CDR1 is KGHDR and CDR2 is SFDVKD. The trim removed 3 bases at V and 2 bases at J, leaving 3 bases unmatched. The CDR3 runs to 15 residues. CDR3 amino acids: CATSDRQGPTDTQYF. The CDR3 nucleotides are TGTGCCACCAGTGATCGACAGGGGCCCACAGATACGCAGTATTTT.

This clonotype was counted a few times. The chain joins TRBV20-1 to TRBJ2-5, with 11 nucleotides matching TRBD2. The CDR3 loop spans 14 amino acids. The germline V gene encodes CDR1 DFQATT and CDR2 SNEGSKA (reference sequence). Trimming took 2 bases from V and 4 from J; bases not matched to a gene: 3. The CDR3 sequence is CSARLAGGLETQYF. CDR3 coding DNA: TGCAGTGCTAGACTAGCGGGAGGCCTAGAGACCCAGTACTTC.

The chain combines TRBV10-3 with TRBJ1-3; 10 nucleotides agree with TRBD1. The germline CDR1 and CDR2 sequences are ENHRY and SYGVKD. The CDR3 has 16 amino acids. V dropped 5 bases and J dropped 0; count of bases not matched to a gene: 4. CDR3 bases: TGTGCCATCAGTAAGACAGGGGGCGGCTCTGGAAACACCATATATTTT. It is translated as CAISKTGGGSGNTIYF.

This clonotype was observed at least ten times. This chain connects TRBV3-1 to TRBJ2-7, with D uncertain. This CDR3 is built from 13 residues. The germline V gene encodes CDR1 LGHDT and CDR2 YNNKEL (reference sequence). V was pared by 4 bases and J by 2 bases, with 9 bases between. The CDR3 DNA is TGTGCCAGCAGCCCCTACCAGACCTACGAGCAGTACTTC. Its protein product is CASSPYQTYEQYF.

This chain uses TRBV29-1 with TRBJ2-7; D remains unclear. Trimming stripped 5 bases from V and 0 bases from J, with 5 bases between. This CDR3 region has 11 residues. In germline, CDR1 is SQVTM, CDR2 ANQGSEA. CDR3 sequence reads: CSVQFSYEQYF. The CDR3 nucleotides are TGCAGCGTTCAGTTCTCCTACGAGCAGTACTTC.

In this sample, this clonotype turned up many times. J is TRBJ1-1 and V is TRBV29-1; no definite D call. Trimming shortened V by 5 bases and J by 3 bases, and 13 bases separated the two germline ends. Germline-derived CDR1 and CDR2 are SQVTM and ANQGSEA. This CDR3 region has 13 residues. The CDR3 DNA reads as TGCAGCGTTTGGGTCATCAGCCACACTGAAGCTTTCTTT. Translation gives CSVWVISHTEAFF.

About this clonotype itself: The CDR3 ends on some other residue instead of the conserved phenylalanine or tryptophan, so this is likely a read error. The chain has TRBV7-6 and TRBJ2-7; TRBD2 matches at 12 bases. The CDR3 consists of 17 residues. Germline V gives CDR1 SGHVS, CDR2 FNYEAQ. The CDR3 region is CASSLVASGRGGYEQYS. The CDR3 DNA follows: TGTGCCAGCAGTTTAGTAGCTAGCGGGAGGGGGGGCTACGAGCAGTACTCC.

This clonotype came up many times. J is TRBJ1-6 and V is TRBV7-2; TRBD1 agrees at 8 bases. Trimming took 4 bases from V and 2 from J; bases not matched to a gene: 4. CDR3 size: 16 residues. CDR1 SGHTA and CDR2 FQGNSA come from the germline V gene. CDR3 DNA: TGTGCCAGCAGCTCGACAGGGGCGGCCTATAATTCACCCCTCCACTTT. It encodes CASSSTGAAYNSPLHF.

Regarding this clonotype: Possible read error: a much larger clone is one base away. The chain carries TRBV5-1 and TRBJ2-1, with TRBD2 as a possible D gene (7 bases). CDR3 length: 14 residues. Per germline, CDR1 SGHRS and CDR2 YFSETQ. V lost 3 bases and J 8 bases, leaving 15 bases between the germline ends. The CDR3, as DNA: TGCGCCAGCAGCTGGGGGGGCAGTTTGGATGAGCAGTTCTTC. Its protein is CASSWGGSLDEQFF. The full variable domain, completed using reference TRBV5-1 and TRBJ2-1, is KAGVTQTPRYLIKTRGQQVTLSCSPISGHRSVSWYQQTPGQGLQFLFEYFSETQRNKGNFPGRFSGRQFSNSRSEMNVSTLELGDSALYLCASSWGGSLDEQFFGPGTRLTVL.

J is TRBJ1-2 and V is TRBV5-5; TRBD1 matches at 7 bases. The CDR3 runs to 15 residues. The germline CDR1 and CDR2 sequences are SGHKS and YYEKEE (reference sequence). With 0 bases clipped from V and 2 bases from J, the junction kept 4 bases outside the gene matches. The CDR3 coding sequence is TGTGCCAGCAGCTTGGCTAAGGGACAGAACTATGGCTACACCTTC. Its protein product is CASSLAKGQNYGYTF.

This clonotype was counted at least ten times. The rearrangement joins TRBV11-2 to TRBJ2-7; D is possibly TRBD2 (5 bases). The CDR3 covers 13 residues. V was pared by 7 bases and J by 3 bases, with 13 bases between. Germline CDR1 reads SGHAT; CDR2 reads FQNNGV. CDR3 protein: CASTRLTVYEQYF. The CDR3 nucleotides read TGTGCCAGCACGCGACTAACTGTCTACGAGCAGTACTTC.

This clonotype was seen more than once but under ten times. The chain uses TRBV10-3 and TRBJ2-1; 9 bases align to TRBD1. V shed 10 bases, J shed 11 bases, and the junction held 6 bases outside the gene matches. Germline V gene sequence: CDR1 ENHRY, CDR2 SYGVKD. The CDR3 consists of 11 residues. The CDR3 nucleotides read TGTGCCACCCAGGGACAGGGTAAGCAGTTCTTC. Amino acid sequence: CATQGQGKQFF.

This clonotype was seen many times. The chain employs TRBV7-3 and TRBJ2-6; D ambiguous. Germline CDR1 reads SGHTA; CDR2 reads FQGTGA. V lost 1 base and J 2 bases, leaving 6 bases between the germline ends. The length of the CDR3 is 15 residues. The CDR3 loop reads CASSLKSAGANVLTF. CDR3 nucleotides: TGTGCCAGCAGCTTAAAGTCCGCTGGGGCCAACGTCCTGACTTTC.

V and J are TRBV20-1 and TRBJ2-6, with D possibly matching TRBD2 (5 bases). From germline, CDR1 is DFQATT and CDR2 SNEGSKA (reference sequence). This CDR3 comprises 15 residues. Trimming stripped 0 bases from V and 4 bases from J, with 10 bases between. CDR3 nucleotides: TGCAGTGCTAGAGATGGAGCGGCCGGGGCCAACGTCCTGACTTTC. This gives the protein CSARDGAAGANVLTF.

A word on this clonotype: The conserved phenylalanine or tryptophan normally closing the CDR3 is absent here, so this likely arose from a read error. CDR3 loop: CAERRVGHYGYTS. The CDR3 DNA is TGTGCGGAGAGGAGGGTAGGTCACTATGGCTACACCTCC. The V and J genes are TRBV2 and TRBJ1-2; no reliable D call. Per the germline V gene, CDR1 is SNHLY and CDR2 is FYNNEI. The CDR3 has 13 amino acids.

The V call is TRBV2, the J call TRBJ2-3; TRBD2 matches 14 bases. Per germline, CDR1 SNHLY and CDR2 FYNNEI. The CDR3 spans 17 residues. J lost 0 bases, V lost 7 bases, and 6 bases had no gene match. The CDR3 DNA is TGTGCCAGCACCGGACTAGCGGGGGGTGGCAGCACAGATACGCAGTATTTT. Residues: CASTGLAGGGSTDTQYF. Filled out from reference TRBV2 and TRBJ2-3, the complete variable domain reads EPEVTQTPSHQVTQMGQEVILRCVPISNHLYFYWYRQILGQKVEFLVSFYNNEISEKSEIFDDQFSVERPDGSNFTLKIRSTKLEDSAMYFCASTGLAGGGSTDTQYFGPGTRLTVL.

The chain carries TRBV29-1 and TRBJ2-7; TRBD1 matches 8 bases. CDR3 length: 13 amino acids. Germline assignment: CDR1 SQVTM and CDR2 ANQGSEA. The trim removed 5 bases at V and 6 bases at J, leaving 9 bases unmatched. In DNA, the CDR3 is TGCAGCGTTAAGACAGGGGATAGCGGCGAGCAGTACTTC. Translation gives CSVKTGDSGEQYF.

The rearrangement links TRBV20-1 to TRBJ1-6, with D unresolved. V was pared by 4 bases and J by 7 bases, with 8 bases between. The CDR3 runs 12 residues. CDR1 DFQATT and CDR2 SNEGSKA come from the germline V gene (reference sequence). CDR3 in amino acids: CSATSRNSPLHF. Here the CDR3 DNA reads TGCAGTGCTACCAGCAGGAATTCACCCCTCCACTTT.

This clonotype was recorded at least ten times. The chain recombines TRBV7-2 with TRBJ2-7, with 10 bases fitting TRBD2. CDR3 length: 14 residues. Unmatched junction bases numbered 3, after V lost 5 bases and J lost 2 bases. Germline-derived CDR1 and CDR2 are SGHTA and FQGNSA. The CDR3 region has the DNA TGTGCCAGCAGCACGACTAGCGGGCCCTACGAGCAGTACTTC. This sequence encodes CASSTTSGPYEQYF.

At least ten counts were recorded for this clonotype. The rearrangement links TRBV29-1 to TRBJ1-3; a possible D gene is TRBD1 (5 bases). The CDR3 loop spans 15 amino acids. Trimming cost V 7 bases and J 0 bases, with 16 bases left between them. The germline gives CDR1 SQVTM, CDR2 ANQGSEA. CDR3 region: CSASGFISSGNTIYF. CDR3 DNA sequence: TGCAGCGCCTCAGGGTTTATCTCCTCTGGAAACACCATATATTTT. The full variable domain, in which reference TRBV29-1 and TRBJ1-3 provide the parts outside the CDR3, is SAVISQKPSRDICQRGTSLTIQCQVDSQVTMMFWYRQQPGQSLTLIATANQGSEATYESGFVIDKFPISRPNLTFSTLTVSNMSPEDSSIYLCSASGFISSGNTIYFGEGSWLTVV.

V usage is TRBV24-1 and J usage is TRBJ2-1; 7 bases match TRBD2. After removal of 1 base from V and 9 bases from J, the junction contained 2 bases not matched to a gene. CDR1 is KGHDR and CDR2 is SFDVKD in the germline V gene. The CDR3 consists of 13 residues. CDR3 nucleotide sequence: TGTGCCACCAGTGATTTAGCTAGCGGTGAGCAGTTCTTC. It codes for CATSDLASGEQFF.

There are a few counts of this clonotype. The chain recombines TRBV19 with TRBJ2-7; D unresolved. The length of the CDR3 is 10 residues. Germline values: CDR1 LNHDA, CDR2 SQIVND (reference sequence). The V end was cut by 7 bases, the J end by 4 bases, with 5 bases between. The CDR3: CASKSYEQYF. In DNA, the CDR3 is TGTGCCAGTAAAAGTTACGAGCAGTACTTC.

About this clonotype itself: Just one base apart from a much larger clone, this may be a read error. The chain couples TRBV10-3 to TRBJ2-3, with TRBD2 identical over 8 bases. CDR1 is ENHRY, CDR2 SYGVKD, per germline. This CDR3 is built from 13 residues. CDR3 bases: TGTGGCACCGGGAGGGAGATCACAGATACGCAGTGTTTT. Encoded protein: CGTGREITDTQCF.

This clonotype was counted between two and nine times. V gene TRBV3-1 combines with J gene TRBJ1-5; 7 positions agree with TRBD1. Germline V gives CDR1 LGHDT, CDR2 YNNKEL (reference sequence). V dropped 0 bases and J dropped 1; count of bases not matched to a gene: 0. The CDR3 spans 15 residues. Here the CDR3 DNA reads TGTGCCAGCAGCCAAGACAGGGGGAGCAATCAGCCCCAGCATTTT. Protein sequence: CASSQDRGSNQPQHF. The variable domain in full, with the rest retrieved from reference TRBV3-1 and TRBJ1-5, is DTAVSQTPKYLVTQMGNDKSIKCEQNLGHDTMYWYKQDSKKFLKIMFSYNNKELIINETVPNRFSPKSPDKAHLNLHINSLELGDSAVYFCASSQDRGSNQPQHFGDGTRLSIL.

This clonotype was seen only a few times. This could be a read error, since a much larger clone is one nucleotide away. V is TRBV20-1 and J is TRBJ2-1, with 8 bases matching TRBD2. From germline, CDR1 is DFQATT and CDR2 SNEGSKA (reference sequence). V shed 0 bases, J shed 3 bases, and the junction held 4 bases outside the gene matches. The CDR3 is 15 amino acids. The CDR3, as DNA: TGCAGTGCTAGAGATTTACGGGGGGGCTACAATGAGCAGTTCTTC. Translating gives CSARDLRGGYNEQFF.

This clonotype was seen ten or more times. V is TRBV5-6 and J is TRBJ1-1, with TRBD1 as a possible D gene (5 bases). Trimming removed 1 base at V and 5 bases at J, with 15 bases between. Germline CDR1 SGHDT, CDR2 YYEEEE. The CDR3 is 15 amino acids. The CDR3 loop reads CASSLFLGGRTEAFF. The CDR3, as DNA: TGTGCCAGCAGCTTGTTTCTGGGGGGAAGGACTGAAGCTTTCTTT.